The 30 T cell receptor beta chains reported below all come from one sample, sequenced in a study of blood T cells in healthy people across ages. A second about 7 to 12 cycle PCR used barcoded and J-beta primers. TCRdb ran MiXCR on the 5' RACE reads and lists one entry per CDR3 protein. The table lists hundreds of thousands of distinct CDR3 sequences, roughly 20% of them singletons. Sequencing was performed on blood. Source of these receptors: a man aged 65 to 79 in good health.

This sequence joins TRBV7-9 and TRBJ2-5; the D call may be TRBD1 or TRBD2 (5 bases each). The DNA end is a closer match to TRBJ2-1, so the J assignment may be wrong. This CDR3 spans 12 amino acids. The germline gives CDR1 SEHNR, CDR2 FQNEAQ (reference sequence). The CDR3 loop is CASAMARGEQFF. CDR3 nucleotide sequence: TGTGCCAGCGCGATGGCGAGGGGTGAGCAGTTCTTC.

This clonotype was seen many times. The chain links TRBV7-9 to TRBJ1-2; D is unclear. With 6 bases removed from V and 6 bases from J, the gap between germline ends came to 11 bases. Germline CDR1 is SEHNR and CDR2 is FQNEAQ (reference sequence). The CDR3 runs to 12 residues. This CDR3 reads CASSNGLNGYTF. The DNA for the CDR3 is TGTGCCAGCAGTAATGGTTTAAATGGCTACACCTTC.

The DNA of the CDR3 is TGTGCCAGCAGCCGTAGCGGGAGTAGCATCTACGAGCAGTACTTC. It is translated as CASSRSGSSIYEQYF. This chain joins TRBV14 and TRBJ2-5; 9 nucleotides align to TRBD2. The assigned J gene may be wrong: the sequence end matches TRBJ2-7 better. The CDR3 runs to 15 residues. In germline, CDR1 is SGHDN, CDR2 FVKESK.

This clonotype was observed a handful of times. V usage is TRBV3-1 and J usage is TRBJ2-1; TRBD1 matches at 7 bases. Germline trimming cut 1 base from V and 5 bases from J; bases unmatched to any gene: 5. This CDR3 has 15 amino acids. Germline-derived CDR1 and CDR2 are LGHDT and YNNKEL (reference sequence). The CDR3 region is CASSQATGSHNEQFF. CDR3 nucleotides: TGTGCCAGCAGCCAAGCGACAGGGTCGCACAATGAGCAGTTCTTC.

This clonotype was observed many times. Here the CDR3 DNA reads TGTGCCAGCAGTTTGGGCAGGGGAACCGAGCAGTACGTC. It encodes CASSLGRGTEQYV. The V call is TRBV12-3 or TRBV12-4, the J call TRBJ2-7; maybe TRBD1 (6 bases). The CDR3 sequence is 13 residues long. Trimming stripped 3 bases from V and 6 bases from J, with 12 bases between.

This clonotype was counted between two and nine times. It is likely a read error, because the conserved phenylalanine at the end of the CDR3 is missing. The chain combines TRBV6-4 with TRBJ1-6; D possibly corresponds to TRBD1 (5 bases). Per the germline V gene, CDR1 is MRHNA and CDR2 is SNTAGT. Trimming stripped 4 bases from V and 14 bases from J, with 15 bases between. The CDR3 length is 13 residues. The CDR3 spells CASSVQGGQALHL. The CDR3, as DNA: TGTGCCAGCAGTGTCCAGGGAGGGCAGGCCCTCCACCTT.

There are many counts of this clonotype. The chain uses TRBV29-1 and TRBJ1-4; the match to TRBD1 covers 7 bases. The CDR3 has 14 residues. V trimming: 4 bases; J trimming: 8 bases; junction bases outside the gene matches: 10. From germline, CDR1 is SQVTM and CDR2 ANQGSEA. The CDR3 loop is CSVGLRDRYEKLFF. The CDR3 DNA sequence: TGCAGCGTTGGTTTACGGGACAGATACGAAAAACTGTTTTTT.

As DNA, the CDR3 is TGTGCCATCAGCCCCGGGACAGGGGGAGGTTCCTACAATGAGCAGTTCTTC. Its translation is CAISPGTGGGSYNEQFF. The V call is TRBV10-3, the J call TRBJ2-5; 11 positions match TRBD1. The last part of the DNA fits TRBJ2-1 better; the J call may be wrong. Germline CDR1 and CDR2: ENHRY and SYGVKD. This CDR3 is built from 17 residues.

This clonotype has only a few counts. The CDR3 bases are TGTGCCTGGAGTGTAGTTGAAGATGAGCAGTTCTTC. It yields the protein CAWSVVEDEQFF. V and J are TRBV30 and TRBJ2-1, with no clear D. Germline CDR1 is GTSNPN and CDR2 is SVGIG (reference sequence). The CDR3 extends over 12 amino acids. The V and J ends lost 0 bases and 8 bases respectively, with 8 bases between them.

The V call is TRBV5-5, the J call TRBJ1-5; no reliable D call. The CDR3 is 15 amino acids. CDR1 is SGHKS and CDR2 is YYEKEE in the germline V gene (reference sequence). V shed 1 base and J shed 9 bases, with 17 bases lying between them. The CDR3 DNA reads TGTGCCAGCAGCTTGATTTCGGGGTCCGAGGGGCCCCAGCATTTT. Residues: CASSLISGSEGPQHF. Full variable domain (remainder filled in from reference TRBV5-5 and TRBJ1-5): DAGVTQSPTHLIKTRGQQVTLRCSPISGHKSVSWYQQVLGQGPQFIFQYYEKEERGRGNFPDRFSARQFPNYSSELNVNALLLGDSALYLCASSLISGSEGPQHFGDGTRLSIL.

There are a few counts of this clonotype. The CDR3 here is CASSLYGGSNKETQYF. The CDR3 region has the DNA TGTGCCAGCAGCTTATACGGGGGGTCTAACAAAGAGACCCAGTACTTC. The V call is TRBV7-6, the J call TRBJ2-5, with 7 bases fitting TRBD2. Per the germline V gene, CDR1 is SGHVS and CDR2 is FNYEAQ. V was pared by 2 bases and J by 3 bases, with 9 bases of the junction left unmatched. The CDR3 is made up of 16 amino acids.

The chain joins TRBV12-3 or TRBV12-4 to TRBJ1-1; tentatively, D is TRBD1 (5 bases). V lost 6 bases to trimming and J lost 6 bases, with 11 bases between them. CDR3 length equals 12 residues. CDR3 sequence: CASSQGSPEAFF. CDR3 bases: TGTGCCAGCAGCCAGGGAAGTCCTGAAGCTTTCTTT.

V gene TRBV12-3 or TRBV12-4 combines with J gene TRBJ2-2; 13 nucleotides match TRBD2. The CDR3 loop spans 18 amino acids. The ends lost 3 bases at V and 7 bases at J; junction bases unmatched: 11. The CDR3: CASSLAPGTSGVDGELFF. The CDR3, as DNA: TGTGCCAGCAGTTTGGCCCCCGGGACTAGCGGGGTGGACGGGGAGCTGTTTTTT.

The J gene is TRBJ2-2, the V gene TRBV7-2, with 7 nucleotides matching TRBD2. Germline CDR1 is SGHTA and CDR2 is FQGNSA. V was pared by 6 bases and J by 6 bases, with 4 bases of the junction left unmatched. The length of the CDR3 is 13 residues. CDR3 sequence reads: CASSEAGPGELFF. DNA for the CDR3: TGTGCCAGCAGTGAAGCGGGACCCGGGGAGCTGTTTTTT.

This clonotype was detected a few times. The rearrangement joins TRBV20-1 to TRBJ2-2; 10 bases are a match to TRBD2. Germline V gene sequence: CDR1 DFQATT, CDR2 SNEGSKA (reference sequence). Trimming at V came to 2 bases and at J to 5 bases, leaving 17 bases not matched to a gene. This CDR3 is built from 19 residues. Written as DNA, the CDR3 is TGCAGTGCTAGAAGTCTAGCGGGAGATGGGGTGTCGGTTACCGGGGAGCTGTTTTTT. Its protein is CSARSLAGDGVSVTGELFF.

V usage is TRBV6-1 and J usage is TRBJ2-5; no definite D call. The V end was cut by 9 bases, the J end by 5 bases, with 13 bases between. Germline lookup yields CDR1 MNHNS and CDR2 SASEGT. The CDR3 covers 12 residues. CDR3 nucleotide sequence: TGTGCCAGTATGAACGTCCAGGAGACCCAGTACTTC. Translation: CASMNVQETQYF.

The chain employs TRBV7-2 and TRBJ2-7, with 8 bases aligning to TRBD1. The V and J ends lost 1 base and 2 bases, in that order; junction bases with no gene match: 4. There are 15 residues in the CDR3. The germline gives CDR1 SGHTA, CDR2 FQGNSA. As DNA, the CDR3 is TGTGCCAGCAGCTTAGTAGTGGACAGGGCCTACGAGCAGTACTTC. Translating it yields CASSLVVDRAYEQYF. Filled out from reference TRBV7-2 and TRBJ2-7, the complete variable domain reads GAGVSQSPSNKVTEKGKDVELRCDPISGHTALYWYRQSLGQGLEFLIYFQGNSAPDKSGLPSDRFSAERTGGSVSTLTIQRTQQEDSAVYLCASSLVVDRAYEQYFGPGTRLTVT.

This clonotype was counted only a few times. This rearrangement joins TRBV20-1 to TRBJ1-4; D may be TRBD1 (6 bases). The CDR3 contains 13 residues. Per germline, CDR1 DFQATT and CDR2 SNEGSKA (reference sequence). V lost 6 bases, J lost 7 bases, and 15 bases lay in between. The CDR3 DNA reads TGCAGTGCCAATTCAGGGGCAGGTGAAAAACTGTTTTTT. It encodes CSANSGAGEKLFF.

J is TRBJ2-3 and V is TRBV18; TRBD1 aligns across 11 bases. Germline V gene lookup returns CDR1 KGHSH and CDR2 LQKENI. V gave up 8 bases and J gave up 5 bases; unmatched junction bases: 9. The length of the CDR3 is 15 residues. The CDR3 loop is CASQRRDRGEDTQYF. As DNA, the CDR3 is TGTGCCAGCCAGCGCCGGGACAGGGGGGAAGATACGCAGTATTTT.

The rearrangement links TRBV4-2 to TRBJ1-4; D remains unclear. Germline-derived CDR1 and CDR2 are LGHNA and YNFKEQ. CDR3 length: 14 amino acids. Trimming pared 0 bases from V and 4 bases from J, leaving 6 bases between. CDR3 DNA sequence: TGTGCCAGCAGCCAAGAACAGCGTAATGAAAAACTGTTTTTT. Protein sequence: CASSQEQRNEKLFF.

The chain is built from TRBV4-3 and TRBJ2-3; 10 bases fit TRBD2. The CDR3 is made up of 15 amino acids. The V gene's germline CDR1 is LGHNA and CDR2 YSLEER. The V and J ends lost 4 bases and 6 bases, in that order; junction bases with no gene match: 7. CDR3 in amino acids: CASSLQREGPDTQYF. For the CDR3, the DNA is TGCGCCAGCAGCCTCCAGCGGGAGGGCCCCGATACGCAGTATTTT.

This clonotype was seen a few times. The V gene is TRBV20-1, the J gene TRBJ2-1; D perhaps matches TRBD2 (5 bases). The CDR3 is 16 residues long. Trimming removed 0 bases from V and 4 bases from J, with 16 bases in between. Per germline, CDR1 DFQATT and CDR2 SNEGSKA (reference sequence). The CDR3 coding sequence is TGCAGTGCTAGAGATCCCTGGCGAGGAGGTTACAATGAGCAGTTCTTC. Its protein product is CSARDPWRGGYNEQFF.

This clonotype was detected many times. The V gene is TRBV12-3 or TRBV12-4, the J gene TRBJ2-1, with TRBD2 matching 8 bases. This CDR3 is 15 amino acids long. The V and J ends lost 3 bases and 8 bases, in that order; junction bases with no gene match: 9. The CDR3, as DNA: TGTGCCAGCAGTTTGACGGGACTAGGCGTCGATGAGCAGTTCTTC. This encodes CASSLTGLGVDEQFF.

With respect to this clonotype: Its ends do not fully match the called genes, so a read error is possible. For the CDR3, the DNA is TGTGCCAGCAGTTACTCATTAGGGGGGACGACTAATGAAAAACTGGTTTTT. Translation gives CASSYSLGGTTNEKLVF. The chain carries TRBV6-2 or TRBV6-3 and TRBJ1-4; perhaps TRBD1 as D (6 bases). Germline V gene lookup returns CDR1 MNHEY and CDR2 SVGEGT. This CDR3 comprises 17 residues.

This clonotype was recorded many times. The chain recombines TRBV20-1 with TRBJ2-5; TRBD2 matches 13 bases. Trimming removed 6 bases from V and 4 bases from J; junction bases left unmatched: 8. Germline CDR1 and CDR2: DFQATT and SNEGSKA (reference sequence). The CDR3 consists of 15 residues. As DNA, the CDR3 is TGCAGTGCAACGACTAGCGGGGGGCTTGGAGAGACCCAGTACTTC. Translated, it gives CSATTSGGLGETQYF.

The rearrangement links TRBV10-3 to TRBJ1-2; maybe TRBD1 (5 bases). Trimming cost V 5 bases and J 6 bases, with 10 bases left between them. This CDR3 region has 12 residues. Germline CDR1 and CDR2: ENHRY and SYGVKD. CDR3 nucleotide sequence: TGTGCCATCAGTACACCGACAGATGGCTACACCTTC. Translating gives CAISTPTDGYTF.

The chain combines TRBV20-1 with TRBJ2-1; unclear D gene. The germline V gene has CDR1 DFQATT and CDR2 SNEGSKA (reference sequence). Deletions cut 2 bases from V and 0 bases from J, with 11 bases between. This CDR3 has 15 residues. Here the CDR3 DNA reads TGCAGTGCTAGATCCGGAGAGAGCTCCTACAATGAGCAGTTCTTC. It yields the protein CSARSGESSYNEQFF.

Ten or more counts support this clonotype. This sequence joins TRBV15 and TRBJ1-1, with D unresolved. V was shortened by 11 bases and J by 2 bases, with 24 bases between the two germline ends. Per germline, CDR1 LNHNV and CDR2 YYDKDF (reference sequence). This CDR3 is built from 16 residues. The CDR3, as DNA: TGTGCCTATCTTGGCTCCCCGGGCCGATTTAACACTGAAGCTTTCTTT. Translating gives CAYLGSPGRFNTEAFF.

The DNA of the CDR3 is TGCGCCAGCAGCTGGGACAGTCTAGTGTCTGGGGCCAACGTCCTGACTTTC. Its protein product is CASSWDSLVSGANVLTF. The J gene is TRBJ2-6, the V gene TRBV5-1, with 7 bases matching TRBD1. This CDR3 spans 17 amino acids. The germline V gene encodes CDR1 SGHRS and CDR2 YFSETQ. J was trimmed by 1 base and V by 3 bases; bases with no gene match: 7.

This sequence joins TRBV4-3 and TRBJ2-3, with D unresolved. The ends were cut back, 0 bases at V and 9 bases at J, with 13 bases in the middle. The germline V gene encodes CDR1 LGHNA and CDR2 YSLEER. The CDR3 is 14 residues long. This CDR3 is CASSQDRAARTQYF. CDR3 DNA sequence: TGCGCCAGCAGCCAAGATAGGGCCGCCCGGACGCAGTATTTT.